Shown below are 16 T cell receptor beta chains from a single sample sequenced in a study of CD4 T cells in relation to SARS-CoV-2 and coronaviruses. Only in-frame clones appear in the TCRdb table, and some are missing; sequencing was by immunoSEQ multiplex PCR. The sample lists 15,000 to 25,000 clones, roughly four fifths occurring once. The unexposed donors gave CD4+ T cells in about 2011-2018, prior to COVID-19. After about 10 days of culture, CD4+ T cells were isolated. Their antigens remain unidentified. Sequencing used CD4+ T cells from PBMCs, cultured in vitro. The receptor set was obtained from a human donor in good health.

The V and J genes are TRBV18 and TRBJ2-1; 8 bases fit TRBD2. In germline, CDR1 is KGHSH, CDR2 LQKENI. CDR3 length: 13 residues. The ends lost 4 bases at V and 10 bases at J; junction bases unmatched: 6. The CDR3 nucleotides read TGTGCCAGCTCACTAGGCGGGGGGCGCGAGCAGTTCTTC. Its protein is CASSLGGGREQFF. Together with reference TRBV18 and TRBJ2-1, the CDR3 gives the full variable domain: NAGVMQNPRHLVRRRGQEARLRCSPMKGHSHVYWYRQLPEEGLKFMVYLQKENIIDESGMPKERFSAEFPKEGPSILRIQQVVRGDSAAYFCASSLGGGREQFFGPGTRLTVL.

This chain uses TRBV7-2 with TRBJ2-3; 11 bases are shared with TRBD2. V dropped 1 base and J dropped 6; count of bases not matched to a gene: 6. Germline V CDR1 and CDR2: SGHTA, FQGNSA. The CDR3 totals 16 residues. CDR3 region: CASSLVVSGGVDTQYF. The CDR3 DNA sequence: TGTGCCAGCAGCTTAGTGGTTAGCGGGGGGGTTGATACGCAGTATTTT.

The chain is built from TRBV3-1 (or the pseudogene TRBV3-2) and TRBJ2-1; 11 nucleotides line up with TRBD2. CDR3 length: 17 amino acids. The germline V gene encodes CDR1 LGHDT and CDR2 YNNKEL (reference sequence). Trimming removed 6 bases from V and 5 bases from J; junction bases left unmatched: 12. CDR3 amino acids: CASSPRRGLAVNNEQFF. As DNA, the CDR3 is TGTGCCAGCAGTCCGAGGCGGGGACTAGCGGTCAACAATGAGCAGTTCTTC.

This sequence joins TRBV6-2 or TRBV6-3 and TRBJ1-2; the D gene is possibly TRBD1 (5 bases). The germline V gene has CDR1 MNHEY and CDR2 SVGEGT. The CDR3 length is 16 residues. Trimming pared 0 bases from V and 4 bases from J, leaving 15 bases between. DNA of the CDR3: TGTGCCAGCAGTTACTCGGGCGGGACCTTAGGCTATGGCTACACCTTC. It encodes CASSYSGGTLGYGYTF.

The rearrangement uses TRBV19 and TRBJ1-5; D is undetermined. The CDR3 is made up of 15 amino acids. Germline-derived CDR1 and CDR2 are LNHDA and SQIVND (reference sequence). The V end was cut by 5 bases, the J end by 3 bases, with 14 bases between. In DNA, the CDR3 is TGTGCCAGTAGTGCAGCCCGCCGGGACAATCAGCCCCAGCATTTT. Translating gives CASSAARRDNQPQHF.

This clone occurred a few times. The genes are TRBV7-2 and TRBJ1-1, with D hard to call. This CDR3 region has 14 residues. V was clipped by 2 bases and J by 5 bases, with 12 bases between them. The V gene's germline CDR1 is SGHTA and CDR2 FQGNSA. In DNA, the CDR3 is TGTGCCAGCAGCTTATACGAGGGAGGGACTGAAGCTTTCTTT. Protein: CASSLYEGGTEAFF. The entire variable domain, with the rest obtained from reference TRBV7-2 and TRBJ1-1, is as follows: GAGVSQSPSNKVTEKGKDVELRCDPISGHTALYWYRQSLGQGLEFLIYFQGNSAPDKSGLPSDRFSAERTGGSVSTLTIQRTQQEDSAVYLCASSLYEGGTEAFFGQGTRLTVV.

The rearrangement links TRBV7-8 to TRBJ2-2, with unresolved D. Germline V lookup: CDR1 SGHVS, CDR2 FQNEAQ. The CDR3 is 13 amino acids. Trimming shortened V by 5 bases and J by 5 bases, and 9 bases separated the two germline ends. DNA for the CDR3: TGTGCCAGCAGCGTAACTACAACCGGGGAGCTGTTTTTT. Amino acid sequence: CASSVTTTGELFF. The variable domain in full, completed from reference TRBV7-8 and TRBJ2-2, reads GAGVSQSPRYKVAKRGQDVALRCDPISGHVSLFWYQQALGQGPEFLTYFQNEAQLDKSGLPSDRFFAERPEGSVSTLKIQRTQQEDSAVYLCASSVTTTGELFFGEGSRLTVL.

This chain joins TRBV30 and TRBJ1-3, with D perhaps TRBD1 (5 bases). The CDR3 has 19 amino acids. Per the germline V gene, CDR1 is GTSNPN and CDR2 is SVGIG (reference sequence). The ends were cut back, 4 bases at V and 0 bases at J, with 25 bases in the middle. CDR3 amino acids: CAWTPGKFAGTNSGNTIYF. CDR3 in DNA: TGTGCCTGGACCCCAGGGAAATTCGCGGGGACCAACTCTGGAAACACCATATATTTT.

This clone was found a few times. The chain uses TRBV5-1 and TRBJ2-7; D is possibly TRBD1 (5 bases). The germline gives CDR1 SGHRS, CDR2 YFSETQ. CDR3 length equals 14 residues. Trimming cost V 1 base and J 1 base, with 9 bases left between them. As DNA, the CDR3 is TGCGCCAGCAGCTTGATTGACAGATCCTACGAGCAGTACTTC. Protein sequence: CASSLIDRSYEQYF.

The chain links TRBV11-1 to TRBJ2-7; 9 nucleotides agree with TRBD2. V shed 4 bases, J shed 7 bases, and the junction held 11 bases outside the gene matches. The CDR3 contains 15 residues. The germline CDR1 and CDR2 sequences are SGHAT and FQDESV (reference sequence). CDR3 bases: TGTGCCAGCAGCTCACAATCGGGACTAGCTGGAGAGCAGTACTTC. It translates to CASSSQSGLAGEQYF.

The chain couples TRBV1 to TRBJ2-1; the table calls TRBD2, which could not be checked here. TRBV1 is a listed pseudogene. The CDR3 is 15 residues long. CDR3 sequence (DNA): TGCACCAGCAGCCAACTAGAGCGCTCCTACAATGAGCAGTTCTTC. As protein: CTSSQLERSYNEQFF.

This chain's CDR3 is CASRERQGSGNTIYF. The CDR3 bases are TGTGCCAGCAGAGAGCGACAGGGAAGTGGAAACACCATATATTTT. V gene TRBV2 combines with J gene TRBJ1-3; 7 bases agree with TRBD1. Looked up from germline, CDR1 is SNHLY and CDR2 is FYNNEI. The CDR3 length is 15 residues. The V segment lost 6 bases and the J segment 3 bases; nucleotides outside the gene matches: 8.

The chain has TRBV5-4 and TRBJ1-4; D not certain. The V end was cut by 1 base, the J end by 1 base, with 5 bases between. Germline loops: CDR1 SGHNT, CDR2 YYREEE (reference sequence). CDR3 length: 14 residues. CDR3 coding DNA: TGTGCCAGCAGCTTGTGGGGAACTAATGAAAAACTGTTTTTT. This translates into CASSLWGTNEKLFF.

The V and J genes are TRBV3-1 (or the pseudogene TRBV3-2) and TRBJ1-1, with D maybe TRBD1 (5 bases). Trimming removed 1 base at V and 1 base at J, with 13 bases between. Germline CDR1 and CDR2: LGHDT and YNNKEL (reference sequence). The CDR3 extends over 16 amino acids. In nucleotides, the CDR3 is TGTGCCAGCAGCCAAGGGGGCCCCGGGGGGAACACTGAAGCTTTCTTT. This sequence encodes CASSQGGPGGNTEAFF.

There are a few counts of this clone. CDR3 residues: CASGHGGPGWLFF. The CDR3 DNA follows: TGTGCTAGTGGTCACGGGGGGCCGGGATGGCTGTTTTTT. The J gene is TRBJ2-2, the V gene TRBV12-5; D is perhaps TRBD2 (7 bases). CDR1 LGHNT and CDR2 FRNRAP come from the germline V gene. The CDR3 extends over 13 amino acids. Trimming stripped 5 bases from V and 13 bases from J, with 17 bases between.

V gene TRBV13 combines with J gene TRBJ1-3, with D tentatively TRBD1 (6 bases). Germline assignment: CDR1 PRHDT and CDR2 FYEKMQ (reference sequence). The V gene lost 5 bases and the J gene lost 0 bases, with 11 bases spanning the gap. CDR3 length: 15 residues. This CDR3 is CASSEQGPSGNTIYF. The CDR3 DNA is TGTGCCAGCAGCGAACAGGGCCCCTCTGGAAACACCATATATTTT.